This T cell receptor beta chain is from a study of technical replicates of blood from a handful of donors. Clones were sequenced by immunoSEQ multiplex PCR, and TCRdb holds only the in-frame ones, with some missing. This table holds about 70,000 clones, 95% to 97% found once. The CDR3 length is 14 residues. Germline V lookup: CDR1 LNHDA, CDR2 SQIVND (reference sequence). Trimming cost V 2 bases and J 3 bases, with 11 bases left between them. The genes are TRBV19 and TRBJ2-7, with D tentatively TRBD2 (5 bases). The TCR originated in a human donor in good health. The sequencing sample was made of T cells isolated from PBMCs. Here the CDR3 reads CASSIPGIYYEQYF. The CDR3 bases are TGTGCCAGTAGTATACCCGGGATTTACTACGAGCAGTACTTC.